This TCR beta chain was retrieved from a study of T cells in localized non-small cell lung cancer. General study points: Detection in adjacent lung was observed for a median around 59 of the top 100 tumor clones. Uninvolved adjacent lung had the highest recorded T cell clonality, with tumor below it. Longer overall survival was linked to higher blood T cell density. Sequencing, confined to only one tumor region, leaves heterogeneity possible.

Repertoires were generated with immunoSEQ multiplex PCR, while TCRdb's copy carries only in-frame clones and drops some. The sample lists thousands of clones; around 17% were seen once. This CDR3 region has 15 residues. From germline, CDR1 is MNHGY and CDR2 SAAAGT. After removal of 6 bases from V and 0 bases from J, the junction contained 5 bases not matched to a gene. A word on this clone: Its specificity is not known.

The TCR comes from a female donor over 55 with stage I squamous cell lung carcinoma. The chain couples TRBV6-8 to TRBJ2-1, with 7 bases that match TRBD2. Specimen: lung tumor tissue, collected before any cancer treatment. CDR3 sequence reads: CASRSGTSSYNEQFF. In nucleotides, the CDR3 is TGTGCCAGCAGGAGCGGGACCAGCTCCTACAATGAGCAGTTCTTC.